These 23 T cell receptor beta chains were sequenced from one sample in a study of blood T cell repertoires in COVID-19. Sequencing was performed with immunoSEQ multiplex PCR; in TCRdb, only in-frame clones are kept and a portion is missing. This sample has 100,000 to 150,000 clones, with approximately 82% found just once. The sequenced material came from peripheral blood. The receptors shown here come from a man older than 75 with active or convalescent COVID-19.

The chain uses TRBV2 and TRBJ2-7, with 7 bases fitting TRBD2. Germline CDR1 and CDR2: SNHLY and FYNNEI. The CDR3 is 15 residues long. J lost 2 bases, V lost 5 bases, and 9 bases had no gene match. The CDR3 DNA reads TGTGCCAGCAGTTCACCGGCGGGGGAGACCTACGAGCAGTACTTC. This sequence encodes CASSSPAGETYEQYF.

The rearrangement links TRBV11-3 to TRBJ2-2, with a possible D match to TRBD1 (7 bases). V was cut by 2 bases and J by 4 bases, with 8 bases left in between. The CDR3 covers 14 residues. Germline assignment: CDR1 SGHNT and CDR2 YENEEA. The CDR3 coding sequence is TGTGCCAGCAGCTTACAGGGGGGCACCGGGGAGCTGTTTTTT. This gives the protein CASSLQGGTGELFF.

This clone was recorded once. The chain has TRBV27 and TRBJ2-5, with D possibly being TRBD1 (5 bases). CDR3 length: 14 amino acids. Germline V CDR1 and CDR2: MNHEY, SMNVEV (reference sequence). V lost 2 bases and J lost 1, with 8 bases in between. CDR3 bases: TGTGCCAGCAGTTTAGACAGCTTCCAAGAGACCCAGTACTTC. Protein: CASSLDSFQETQYF.

This clone has only one observation. The chain uses TRBV19 and TRBJ1-1, with 9 bases identical to TRBD1. V trimming: 5 bases; J trimming: 5 bases; junction bases outside the gene matches: 6. This CDR3 contains 14 residues. Germline loops: CDR1 LNHDA, CDR2 SQIVND (reference sequence). The CDR3 protein is CASSSQGAGTEAFF. The CDR3 DNA is TGTGCCAGTAGTTCACAGGGGGCCGGGACTGAAGCTTTCTTT.

This clone was picked up one time. J is TRBJ1-1 and V is TRBV6-2 or TRBV6-3; 7 bases map to TRBD1. The CDR3 spans 15 residues. Germline V lookup: CDR1 MNHEY, CDR2 SVGEGT. With 2 bases clipped from V and 0 bases from J, the junction kept 3 bases outside the gene matches. CDR3 region: CASSYRGQVNTEAFF. Written as DNA, the CDR3 is TGTGCCAGCAGTTACAGGGGGCAGGTGAACACTGAAGCTTTCTTT.

The chain has TRBV28 and TRBJ1-5; 8 bases agree with TRBD1. The CDR3 loop spans 15 amino acids. V lost 7 bases, J lost 6 bases, and 11 bases stayed unmatched. CDR1 is MDHEN, CDR2 SYDVKM, per germline. The CDR3 sequence: CASTNLGQEAQPQHF. The CDR3 nucleotides read TGTGCCAGCACCAACCTGGGACAGGAGGCTCAGCCCCAGCATTTT.

In DNA, the CDR3 is TGTGCCAGCAGTGGACGGACAGGCGACTATGGCTACACCTTC. Protein: CASSGRTGDYGYTF. This chain connects TRBV28 to TRBJ1-2, with 7 bases matching TRBD1. The CDR3 totals 14 residues. Trimming cost V 5 bases and J 3 bases; bases outside gene matches: 6. From germline, CDR1 is MDHEN and CDR2 SYDVKM.

In this sample, this clone turned up a few times. Written as DNA, the CDR3 is TGCGCCAGCAGTCGACTAGCGGGGGACCAAGAGACCCAGTACTTC. This gives the protein CASSRLAGDQETQYF. V is TRBV10-1 and J is TRBJ2-5; 12 nucleotides agree with TRBD2. Germline assignment: CDR1 WNHNN and CDR2 SYGVQD (reference sequence). The CDR3 covers 15 residues. After removal of 5 bases from V and 0 bases from J, the junction contained 1 base not matched to a gene.

The rearrangement uses TRBV5-4 and TRBJ2-3; TRBD2 aligns across 11 bases. V dropped 7 bases and J dropped 7; count of bases not matched to a gene: 17. The CDR3 runs 17 residues. Germline V gene lookup returns CDR1 SGHNT and CDR2 YYREEE (reference sequence). In nucleotides, the CDR3 is TGTGCCAGCCAACAAATAAATAGCGGGGGGGCCCGGAATACGCAGTATTTT. Its protein product is CASQQINSGGARNTQYF.

The chain joins TRBV7-2 to TRBJ2-7; unclear D gene. The CDR3 runs to 13 residues. Trimming took off 7 bases at V and 3 bases at J, with 13 bases between the two ends. Germline CDR1 is SGHTA and CDR2 is FQGNSA. CDR3 nucleotide sequence: TGTGCCAGCACCCCGGCGGCCGGCTACGAGCAGTACTTC. Its protein is CASTPAAGYEQYF. The whole variable domain, filled in from reference TRBV7-2 and TRBJ2-7, reads GAGVSQSPSNKVTEKGKDVELRCDPISGHTALYWYRQSLGQGLEFLIYFQGNSAPDKSGLPSDRFSAERTGGSVSTLTIQRTQQEDSAVYLCASTPAAGYEQYFGPGTRLTVT.

V is TRBV6-4 and J is TRBJ2-3; 12 bases align to TRBD2. V lost 3 bases to trimming and J lost 8 bases; unmatched junction nucleotides: 6. The CDR3 is made up of 15 amino acids. The germline V gene encodes CDR1 MRHNA and CDR2 SNTAGT. CDR3 region: CASSEASGGAGTQYF. Written as DNA, the CDR3 is TGTGCCAGCAGTGAGGCTAGCGGGGGGGCCGGTACGCAGTATTTT.

CDR3 sequence reads: CASSLTGQAAYGYTF. The CDR3 nucleotides are TGTGCCAGCTCGCTTACGGGACAGGCTGCCTATGGCTACACCTTC. V usage is TRBV18 and J usage is TRBJ1-2, with TRBD1 identical over 8 bases. J gave up 4 bases and V 6 bases, and 10 bases lay outside the gene matches. Germline CDR1 is KGHSH and CDR2 is LQKENI. The CDR3 contains 15 residues.

The chain is built from TRBV25-1 and TRBJ1-3, with D tentatively TRBD1 (5 bases). CDR1 is MGHDK, CDR2 SYGVNS, per germline. CDR3 size: 13 residues. V lost 5 bases, J lost 4 bases, and 9 bases lay in between. The CDR3 sequence is CASSPGSGNTIYF. The DNA of the CDR3 is TGTGCCAGCAGTCCAGGGTCGGGAAACACCATATATTTT. Filled out from reference TRBV25-1 and TRBJ1-3, the complete variable domain reads EADIYQTPRYLVIGTGKKITLECSQTMGHDKMYWYQQDPGMELHLIHYSYGVNSTEKGDLSSESTVSRIRTEHFPLTLESARPSHTSQYLCASSPGSGNTIYFGEGSWLTVV.

This chain connects TRBV4-2 to TRBJ1-1, with TRBD1 matching 10 bases. There are 16 residues in the CDR3. Germline trimming cut 3 bases from V and 11 bases from J; bases unmatched to any gene: 15. Germline V lookup: CDR1 LGHNA, CDR2 YNFKEQ. The DNA for the CDR3 is TGTGCCAGCAGCCATCCGGGACAGGGGATGGCAATGGAGGCTTTCTTT. This gives the protein CASSHPGQGMAMEAFF.

The chain links TRBV9 to TRBJ2-3; the D gene is possibly TRBD1 (6 bases). CDR3 length: 13 amino acids. Trimming removed 6 bases at V and 1 base at J, with 9 bases between. CDR1 is SGDLS, CDR2 YYNGEE, per germline. The CDR3 DNA reads as TGTGCCAGCAATGAGGGGGGCACAGATACGCAGTATTTT. It yields the protein CASNEGGTDTQYF.

The CDR3 DNA is TGTGCCAGCAGCTTAGTAATAGCCCAAGAGACCCAGTACTTC. Translation gives CASSLVIAQETQYF. The chain combines TRBV7-2 with TRBJ2-5; D not certain. This CDR3 is built from 14 residues. Germline assignment: CDR1 SGHTA and CDR2 FQGNSA. V dropped 1 base and J dropped 1 base, with 7 bases sitting between them.

This clone was detected once. CDR3 region: CASSLVAGGYGYTF. CDR3 nucleotides: TGTGCCAGCAGCTTAGTGGCAGGGGGTTATGGCTACACCTTC. This chain connects TRBV7-8 to TRBJ1-2; 7 nucleotides line up with TRBD1. Germline CDR1 is SGHVS and CDR2 is FQNEAQ. This CDR3 has 14 residues. V gave up 1 base and J gave up 5 bases; unmatched junction bases: 4.

The chain employs TRBV21-1 and TRBJ2-5; TRBD1 was called by the table and not checked on the DNA. TRBV21-1 is assigned pseudogene status. This CDR3 is 12 amino acids long. In DNA, the CDR3 is TGTGCCAGTACAGGGGATAGGGAGACCCAGTACTTC. Amino acid sequence: CASTGDRETQYF.

This chain joins TRBV2 and TRBJ1-1; the match to TRBD1 covers 8 bases. Trimming took 4 bases from V and 1 from J; bases not matched to a gene: 5. Germline V lookup: CDR1 SNHLY, CDR2 FYNNEI. The CDR3 has 15 residues. The CDR3 here is CASSGKGQGNTEAFF. CDR3 nucleotide sequence: TGTGCCAGCAGTGGGAAAGGACAGGGGAACACTGAAGCTTTCTTT.

This clone has only a few counts. CDR3 protein: CASTRQGWGNQPQHF. The CDR3 DNA is TGTGCCAGTACTAGACAGGGGTGGGGCAATCAGCCCCAGCATTTT. The V gene is TRBV19, the J gene TRBJ1-5; 8 bases match TRBD1. Germline CDR1 LNHDA, CDR2 SQIVND (reference sequence). Losses at the gene ends were 7 bases for V and 2 bases for J; bases not matched to a gene: 7. CDR3 length: 15 amino acids.

CDR3 residues: CASSTSGAYEQYF. In nucleotides, the CDR3 is TGTGCCAGCTCAACCTCGGGTGCCTACGAGCAGTACTTC. V gene TRBV18 combines with J gene TRBJ2-7; D uncertain. This CDR3 contains 13 residues. The germline V gene encodes CDR1 KGHSH and CDR2 LQKENI. The V and J ends lost 5 bases and 2 bases respectively, with 10 bases between them.

This chain uses TRBV18 with TRBJ2-7; maybe TRBD1 (6 bases). CDR3 length: 14 amino acids. The germline V and J ends were trimmed by 3 bases and 2 bases, with 11 bases remaining between them. Germline assignment: CDR1 KGHSH and CDR2 LQKENI. In DNA form, the CDR3 reads TGTGCCAGCTCACCGTCGACAGGTACCTACGAGCAGTACTTC. Translating it yields CASSPSTGTYEQYF.

This sequence joins TRBV9 and TRBJ1-1; D unclear. The V end was cut by 1 base, the J end by 4 bases, with 11 bases between. The V gene's germline CDR1 is SGDLS and CDR2 YYNGEE. CDR3 size: 14 residues. This chain's CDR3 is CASSVIVGSTEAFF. CDR3 nucleotides: TGTGCCAGCAGCGTAATAGTCGGGAGCACTGAAGCTTTCTTT.